This record covers a single TCR beta chain. The data belong to a study of preoperative IRX-2 immunotherapy in early breast cancer. The length of the CDR3 is 12 residues. Trimming cost V 11 bases and J 11 bases, with 19 bases left between them. Germline CDR1 is MNHGY and CDR2 is SAAAGT. Noted treatment: preoperative locoregional IRX-2 cytokine immunotherapy. Preoperative locoregional IRX-2 cytokine immunotherapy was tested in the phase Ib source study. Generated by immunoSEQ multiplex PCR, the TCRdb table keeps only in-frame clones and is missing some. The repertoire consists of around 88,000 clones, with just over 85% occurring once and the leading ten covering roughly 2%.

This sequence was found in a human donor with breast cancer. V and J are TRBV6-8 and TRBJ1-5; the D is unclear. Sequenced here: tumor tissue, sampled after IRX-2 immunotherapy. CDR3 bases: TGTGCCCGACAACATTTAGACGGGGCCCAGCATTTT. It encodes CARQHLDGAQHF.